This T cell receptor beta chain appears in the sequencing data of a study of yellow fever vaccine responses in identical twins. TCRdb reanalysed the RT-PCR reads using MiXCR and keeps one entry per CDR3 protein. The table lists around 4,200 distinct CDR3 sequences, almost 75% of them singletons. Germline CDR1 and CDR2: DFQATT and SNEGSKA (reference sequence). The V end was cut by 3 bases, the J end by 0 bases, with 12 bases between. The CDR3 consists of 15 residues. The chain employs TRBV20-1 and TRBJ2-1, with D unresolved. The sequence derives from a woman aged 18-35 years who received the yellow fever vaccine. The sample in question was T cells from blood (PBMCs), unsorted or a sorted subset (not recorded which), obtained before or after yellow fever vaccination (not recorded which). In DNA form, the CDR3 reads TGCAGTGCTAGGGTTAGGGCACGCTCCTACAATGAGCAGTTCTTC. This translates into CSARVRARSYNEQFF.